Presented here are 32 T cell receptor beta chains from one specimen sequenced in a study of blood T cell repertoires in COVID-19. TCRdb's copy holds only in-frame clones and misses some; the assay was immunoSEQ multiplex PCR. The sample holds approximately 210,000 clones; 86% are singletons and the top ten take 0.6% to 1%. The sample consisted of peripheral blood. All receptors come from a woman aged 70-85 years with acute or convalescent COVID-19.

This clone was seen only a few times. The genes are TRBV5-4 and TRBJ1-2; 7 bases align to TRBD1. The trim removed 0 bases at V and 0 bases at J, leaving 5 bases unmatched. In germline, CDR1 is SGHNT, CDR2 YYREEE (reference sequence). The CDR3 is 16 residues long. This chain's CDR3 is CASSLGGQSSNYGYTF. The CDR3 coding sequence is TGTGCCAGCAGCTTGGGGGGACAGTCCTCTAACTATGGCTACACCTTC. The full variable domain, rest sourced from reference TRBV5-4 and TRBJ1-2, is ETGVTQSPTHLIKTRGQQVTLRCSSQSGHNTVSWYQQALGQGPQFIFQYYREEENGRGNFPPRFSGLQFPNYSSELNVNALELDDSALYLCASSLGGQSSNYGYTFGSGTRLTVV.

The chain combines TRBV5-1 with TRBJ2-7; tentatively, D is TRBD2 (5 bases). This CDR3 contains 14 residues. The ends were cut back, 3 bases at V and 5 bases at J, with 15 bases in the middle. CDR1 and CDR2 (germline): SGHRS, YFSETQ. The DNA for the CDR3 is TGCGCCAGCAGCTCCGCAATCCCCGGGAACGAGCAGTACTTC. Translation: CASSSAIPGNEQYF.

This rearrangement joins TRBV12-5 to TRBJ1-1; D call uncertain. From germline, CDR1 is LGHNT and CDR2 FRNRAP. The length of the CDR3 is 12 residues. Trimming shortened V by 3 bases and J by 0 bases, and 2 bases separated the two germline ends. The CDR3 DNA sequence: TGTGCTAGTGGTTTTATGAACACTGAAGCTTTCTTT. Translated, it gives CASGFMNTEAFF.

This clone occurred once. The gene calls are TRBV18 and TRBJ2-1, with a tentative D call TRBD2 (5 bases). V gave up 1 base and J gave up 8 bases, with 12 bases separating them. The CDR3 totals 14 residues. Germline CDR1 KGHSH, CDR2 LQKENI. Written as DNA, the CDR3 is TGTGCCAGCTCACCACTAGGTAATAGCGATGAGCAGTTCTTC. Translating it yields CASSPLGNSDEQFF.

The V call is TRBV20-1, the J call TRBJ2-7, with D uncertain. Trimming stripped 5 bases from V and 5 bases from J, with 10 bases between. Looked up from germline, CDR1 is DFQATT and CDR2 is SNEGSKA (reference sequence). The CDR3 totals 11 residues. The CDR3 DNA reads TGCAGTGCTCCACAGCCTAACGAGCAGTACTTC. It is translated as CSAPQPNEQYF.

V and J are TRBV3-1 (or the pseudogene TRBV3-2) and TRBJ2-7; 9 bases agree with TRBD1. The CDR3 has 15 amino acids. Per germline, CDR1 LGHDT and CDR2 YNNKEL (reference sequence). Trimming took 2 bases from V and 6 from J; bases not matched to a gene: 8. The CDR3 coding sequence is TGTGCCAGCAGCCAAACCGGGACAGGGATTGGCGAGCAGTACTTC. It encodes CASSQTGTGIGEQYF.

The table lists this clone with a few counts. The rearrangement joins TRBV28 to TRBJ2-7; TRBD1 agrees at 7 bases. V was pared by 3 bases and J by 1 base, with 9 bases of the junction left unmatched. The V gene's germline CDR1 is MDHEN and CDR2 SYDVKM. The CDR3 loop spans 16 amino acids. As DNA, the CDR3 is TGTGCCAGCAGTTTCCCCCCCGGGACAGATTCCTACGAGCAGTACTTC. It translates to CASSFPPGTDSYEQYF.

The rearrangement joins TRBV7-2 to TRBJ1-1, with a tentative D call TRBD1 (6 bases). Germline lookup yields CDR1 SGHTA and CDR2 FQGNSA. The ends were cut back, 5 bases at V and 1 base at J, with 11 bases in the middle. The CDR3 sequence is 14 residues long. The CDR3 region has the DNA TGTGCCAGCAGCCCGGACAGTCGGAACACTGAAGCTTTCTTT. Translating gives CASSPDSRNTEAFF.

The chain uses TRBV6-6 and TRBJ1-6, with TRBD1 matching over 7 bases. There are 16 residues in the CDR3. The germline V gene has CDR1 MNHNY and CDR2 SVGAGI (reference sequence). V shed 2 bases and J 9 bases; nucleotides not matched to a gene: 10. The CDR3 is CASSYAPQGTGSPLHF. The CDR3 DNA follows: TGTGCCAGCAGTTACGCCCCACAGGGGACGGGTTCACCCCTCCACTTT.

J is TRBJ2-5 and V is TRBV7-2; TRBD2 might be the D (6 bases). Trimming pared 1 base from V and 5 bases from J, leaving 11 bases between. This CDR3 contains 14 residues. Germline assignment: CDR1 SGHTA and CDR2 FQGNSA. The CDR3 sequence is CASSLGRAGETQYF. CDR3 coding DNA: TGTGCCAGCAGCTTAGGGAGGGCCGGGGAGACCCAGTACTTC.

CDR3 protein: CASSYGRGGNQPQHF. The DNA for the CDR3 is TGTGCCAGCAGTTACGGCAGGGGTGGAAATCAGCCCCAGCATTTT. This chain links TRBV6-5 with TRBJ1-5, with a tentative D call TRBD1 (6 bases). The CDR3 spans 15 residues. From germline, CDR1 is MNHEY and CDR2 SVGAGI. V was clipped by 2 bases and J by 4 bases, with 12 bases between them.

The chain employs TRBV24-1 and TRBJ2-4; D is uncertain. The CDR3 contains 15 residues. Trimming took 4 bases from V and 0 from J, leaving 9 bases between them. Germline loops: CDR1 KGHDR, CDR2 SFDVKD. CDR3 loop: CATSDPNLAKNIQYF. The CDR3 bases are TGTGCCACCAGTGACCCAAATTTAGCCAAAAACATTCAGTACTTC.

The chain employs TRBV5-1 and TRBJ2-7; 7 nucleotides agree with TRBD1. CDR3 length equals 15 residues. The V gene end was trimmed by 4 bases and the J gene end by 2 bases; junction bases not matched to a gene: 9. CDR1 and CDR2 (germline): SGHRS, YFSETQ. The CDR3, as DNA: TGCGCCAGCAGCATAGGGACAGTCGCCACCTACGAGCAGTACTTC. Encoded protein: CASSIGTVATYEQYF.

This rearrangement joins TRBV20-1 to TRBJ2-7, with D perhaps matching TRBD1 (5 bases). The CDR3 totals 11 residues. Germline assignment: CDR1 DFQATT and CDR2 SNEGSKA (reference sequence). The germline V and J ends were trimmed by 6 bases and 6 bases, with 12 bases remaining between them. The CDR3, as DNA: TGCAGTGCCCTAGGACATCGCGAGCAGTACTTC. It encodes CSALGHREQYF.

The rearrangement links TRBV29-1 to TRBJ2-2, with 12 bases aligning to TRBD1. V lost 7 bases, J lost 4 bases, and 7 bases stayed unmatched. Germline-derived CDR1 and CDR2 are SQVTM and ANQGSEA. The CDR3 extends over 15 amino acids. In DNA form, the CDR3 reads TGCAGCGCGGGACCGGGACAGGGGGCCACCGGGGAGCTGTTTTTT. Translated: CSAGPGQGATGELFF.

The rearrangement joins TRBV5-1 to TRBJ1-2; 7 bases are a match to TRBD1. After removal of 0 bases from V and 7 bases from J, the junction contained 15 bases not matched to a gene. This CDR3 has 17 residues. CDR1 is SGHRS and CDR2 is YFSETQ in the germline V gene. The CDR3 sequence: CASSLGRDRNDISGYTF. The CDR3 DNA is TGCGCCAGCAGCTTGGGCCGGGACAGAAACGACATAAGTGGCTACACCTTC. Combining the CDR3 with reference TRBV5-1 and TRBJ1-2 gives the whole variable domain KAGVTQTPRYLIKTRGQQVTLSCSPISGHRSVSWYQQTPGQGLQFLFEYFSETQRNKGNFPGRFSGRQFSNSRSEMNVSTLELGDSALYLCASSLGRDRNDISGYTFGSGTRLTVV.

The gene calls are TRBV2 and TRBJ1-5; D is ambiguous. Trimming stripped 5 bases from V and 6 bases from J, with 11 bases between. The CDR3 has 13 amino acids. In germline, CDR1 is SNHLY, CDR2 FYNNEI. In DNA, the CDR3 is TGTGCCAGCAGTTACATGGAGGGTCAGCCCCAGCATTTT. This gives the protein CASSYMEGQPQHF.

The rearrangement joins TRBV11-2 to TRBJ1-3; 8 nucleotides agree with TRBD1. Looked up from germline, CDR1 is SGHAT and CDR2 is FQNNGV. V lost 1 base, J lost 4 bases, and 3 bases stayed unmatched. The CDR3 sequence is 15 residues long. Here the CDR3 DNA reads TGTGCCAGCAGCTTAGGACAGGGGCAAGGAAACACCATATATTTT. Amino acid sequence: CASSLGQGQGNTIYF. The full variable domain, its missing parts supplied by reference TRBV11-2 and TRBJ1-3, is EAGVAQSPRYKIIEKRQSVAFWCNPISGHATLYWYQQILGQGPKLLIQFQNNGVVDDSQLPKDRFSAERLKGVDSTLKIQPAKLEDSAVYLCASSLGQGQGNTIYFGEGSWLTVV.

The chain has TRBV6-5 and TRBJ2-5, with 12 bases aligning to TRBD2. This CDR3 comprises 15 residues. Germline V gene data show CDR1 as MNHEY and CDR2 as SVGAGI. Trimming removed 6 bases from V and 4 bases from J; junction bases left unmatched: 6. The DNA of the CDR3 is TGTGCCAGCAGCCACGCACTAGCGGGGGGAGAGACCCAGTACTTC. This translates into CASSHALAGGETQYF.

This rearrangement joins TRBV28 to TRBJ1-1, with D uncertain. Germline loops: CDR1 MDHEN, CDR2 SYDVKM. The V end lost 8 bases, the J end lost 5 bases, and 12 bases lay between the germline ends. This CDR3 is built from 12 residues. CDR3 in DNA: TGTGCCAGCGGAGCAAGCAGAACTGAAGCTTTCTTT. It encodes CASGASRTEAFF.

CDR3 region: CASRGQGIGDTEAFF. CDR3 nucleotides: TGTGCCAGCAGAGGACAGGGCATCGGGGATACTGAAGCTTTCTTT. The chain is built from TRBV2 and TRBJ1-1, with 8 positions matching TRBD1. Looked up from germline, CDR1 is SNHLY and CDR2 is FYNNEI. This CDR3 has 15 amino acids. V was pared by 6 bases and J by 5 bases, with 11 bases of the junction left unmatched.

The sample holds a few counts of this clone. The CDR3 sequence is CASWTGVTGELFF. The DNA for the CDR3 is TGCGCCAGCTGGACAGGGGTCACCGGGGAGCTGTTTTTT. The chain combines TRBV5-1 with TRBJ2-2, with 9 nucleotides matching TRBD1. Germline V gives CDR1 SGHRS, CDR2 YFSETQ. The CDR3 contains 13 residues. The ends lost 7 bases at V and 4 bases at J; junction bases unmatched: 2.

CDR3 in DNA: TGTGCCAGCAGTGCCGGGTTTCAGCCCCAGCATTTT. Its translation is CASSAGFQPQHF. This rearrangement joins TRBV12-3 or TRBV12-4 to TRBJ1-5; no definite D call. The CDR3 totals 12 residues. V was clipped by 5 bases and J by 6 bases, with 8 bases between them.

V gene TRBV6-5 combines with J gene TRBJ2-7, with TRBD2 identical over 11 bases. V was clipped by 6 bases and J by 2 bases; unmatched bases: 6. There are 15 residues in the CDR3. CDR1 and CDR2 from the germline V gene are MNHEY and SVGAGI. The CDR3 DNA follows: TGTGCCAGCAGCTACACTAGCGGGAGTACCTACGAGCAGTACTTC. This codes for CASSYTSGSTYEQYF.

V gene TRBV29-1 combines with J gene TRBJ1-1; TRBD1 aligns across 8 bases. The V segment lost 3 bases and the J segment 5 bases; nucleotides outside the gene matches: 5. The V gene's germline CDR1 is SQVTM and CDR2 ANQGSEA. CDR3 length equals 13 residues. CDR3 sequence (DNA): TGCAGCGTTGACGGCAGGGGGCATACTGAAGCTTTCTTT. This gives the protein CSVDGRGHTEAFF.

The chain links TRBV29-1 to TRBJ1-1, with D unclear. The CDR3 runs to 13 residues. Trimming shortened V by 8 bases and J by 7 bases, and 20 bases separated the two germline ends. CDR1 and CDR2 (germline): SQVTM, ANQGSEA. The CDR3 is CSPVVVVRGEAFF. The CDR3 coding sequence is TGCAGCCCCGTGGTAGTGGTTCGCGGTGAAGCTTTCTTT.

This clone has more than one count but fewer than ten. This rearrangement joins TRBV5-5 to TRBJ1-1; D is possibly TRBD1 (5 bases). V was shortened by 0 bases and J by 10 bases, with 16 bases between the two germline ends. The CDR3 contains 14 residues. From germline, CDR1 is SGHKS and CDR2 YYEKEE (reference sequence). CDR3 coding DNA: TGTGCCAGCAGCTTGGCCGGCGTTGCAGGGCGAGCTTTCTTT. Translation: CASSLAGVAGRAFF.

The chain employs TRBV19 and TRBJ1-2; D is undetermined. This CDR3 comprises 11 residues. Trimming took 4 bases from V and 2 from J, leaving 2 bases between them. Germline CDR1 and CDR2: LNHDA and SQIVND (reference sequence). CDR3 bases: TGTGCCAGTAGTACGAACTATGGCTACACCTTC. It yields the protein CASSTNYGYTF. The variable domain in full, completed from reference TRBV19 and TRBJ1-2, reads DGGITQSPKYLFRKEGQNVTLSCEQNLNHDAMYWYRQDPGQGLRLIYYSQIVNDFQKGDIAEGYSVSREKKESFPLTVTSAQKNPTAFYLCASSTNYGYTFGSGTRLTVV.

This chain connects TRBV9 to TRBJ2-1; no firm D call. Trimming left V 0 bases short and J 6 bases short, with 10 bases between. This CDR3 has 14 amino acids. In germline, CDR1 is SGDLS, CDR2 YYNGEE. The CDR3 nucleotides read TGTGCCAGCAGCGTAGGCTCCTCGGGCAATGAGCAGTTCTTC. This codes for CASSVGSSGNEQFF.

This clone appeared a few times. The V call is TRBV24-1, the J call TRBJ2-3; tentative D call: TRBD2 (6 bases). CDR3 length: 14 amino acids. V was pared by 7 bases and J by 1 base, with 11 bases between. Germline V gene data show CDR1 as KGHDR and CDR2 as SFDVKD. The CDR3 here is CATSPTGGTDTQYF. The CDR3 coding sequence is TGTGCCACCAGCCCTACGGGGGGCACAGATACGCAGTATTTT.

This clone was recorded once. V is TRBV29-1 and J is TRBJ2-1; 15 positions match TRBD2. The CDR3 sequence is 17 residues long. Germline V lookup: CDR1 SQVTM, CDR2 ANQGSEA. With 5 bases clipped from V and 0 bases from J, the junction kept 5 bases outside the gene matches. The CDR3 coding sequence is TGCAGCGTTTTCGGACTAGCGGGGGGGAGCTCCTACAATGAGCAGTTCTTC. The encoded protein is CSVFGLAGGSSYNEQFF.

The J gene is TRBJ2-3, the V gene TRBV9, with TRBD1 identical over 9 bases. Unmatched junction bases numbered 8, after V lost 4 bases and J lost 2 bases. Germline CDR1 SGDLS, CDR2 YYNGEE. The CDR3 totals 16 residues. The CDR3 sequence: CASSKGTGLNTDTQYF. The CDR3 nucleotides are TGTGCCAGCAGCAAGGGGACAGGGCTTAACACAGATACGCAGTATTTT.